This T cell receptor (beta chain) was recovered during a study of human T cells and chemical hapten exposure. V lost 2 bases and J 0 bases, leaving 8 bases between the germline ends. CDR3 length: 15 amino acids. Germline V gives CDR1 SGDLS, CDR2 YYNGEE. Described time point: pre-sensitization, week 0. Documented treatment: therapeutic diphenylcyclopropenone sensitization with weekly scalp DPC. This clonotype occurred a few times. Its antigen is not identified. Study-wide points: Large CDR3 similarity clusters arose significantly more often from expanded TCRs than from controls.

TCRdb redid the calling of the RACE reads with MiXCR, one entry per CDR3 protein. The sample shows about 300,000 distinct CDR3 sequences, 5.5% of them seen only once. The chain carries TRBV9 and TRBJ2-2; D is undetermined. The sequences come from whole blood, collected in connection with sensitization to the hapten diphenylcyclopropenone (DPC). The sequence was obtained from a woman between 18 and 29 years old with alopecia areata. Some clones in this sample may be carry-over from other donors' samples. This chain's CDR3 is CASSVFLANTGELFF. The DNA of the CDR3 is TGTGCCAGCAGCGTTTTTTTAGCGAACACCGGGGAGCTGTTTTTT.